This passage covers 2 T cell receptor beta chains from one sample sequenced in a study of T cell responses to AZD1222 COVID-19 vaccine. Sequenced by immunoSEQ multiplex PCR; TCRdb stores in-frame clones only, minus some. The data show around 99,000 clones, nearly 90% seen once. Sequenced here: peripheral blood, sampled 28 days after the second AZD1222 dose. These TCRs come from an adult who received the AZD1222 COVID-19 vaccine.

This sequence joins TRBV6-6 and TRBJ2-1, with 7 bases aligning to TRBD2. J lost 16 bases, V lost 0 bases, and 12 bases had no gene match. Germline-derived CDR1 and CDR2 are MNHNY and SVGAGI (reference sequence). The CDR3 is 14 residues long. CDR3 nucleotide sequence: TGTGCCAGCAGTTACTCGACGGGGAGGGGAGGTCTCTTCTTC. Residues: CASSYSTGRGGLFF.

The chain couples TRBV4-3 to TRBJ1-6; a weak D match, TRBD1 (5 bases). This CDR3 is 13 amino acids long. V gave up 4 bases and J gave up 7 bases, with 8 bases separating them. Germline V lookup: CDR1 LGHNA, CDR2 YSLEER. This CDR3 reads CASSRDGNSPLHF. The DNA for the CDR3 is TGCGCCAGCAGCCGGGACGGGAATTCACCCCTCCACTTT.